The present TCR beta chain was sequenced within a study of molecular identifiers for immune sequencing clone quantification. One entry per CDR3 protein results from TCRdb running MiXCR on the PCR reads. The sample lists approximately 550,000 distinct CDR3 sequences; roughly a fifth were seen once. V lost 4 bases and J 6 bases, leaving 13 bases between the germline ends. The V gene's germline CDR1 is GTSNPN and CDR2 SVGIG (reference sequence). This CDR3 region has 12 residues. Sequencing used naive CD8+ T cells from blood, with Jurkat cell RNA spiked in. As to subset: FACS-sorted CD8+CD4-CCR7+CD45RA+ naive T cells. The TCR originated in a human donor in good health. Some libraries in this study had Jurkat cell RNA spiked in. The chain uses TRBV30 and TRBJ2-7; unclear D gene. CDR3 sequence: CAWTPSGPEQYF. In DNA form, the CDR3 reads TGTGCCTGGACCCCGTCCGGGCCCGAGCAGTACTTC. The full variable domain, in which reference TRBV30 and TRBJ2-7 provide the parts outside the CDR3, is SQTIHQWPATLVQPVGSPLSLECTVEGTSNPNLYWYRQAAGRGLQLLFYSVGIGQISSEVPQNLSASRPQDRQFILSSKKLLLSDSGFYLCAWTPSGPEQYFGPGTRLTVT.